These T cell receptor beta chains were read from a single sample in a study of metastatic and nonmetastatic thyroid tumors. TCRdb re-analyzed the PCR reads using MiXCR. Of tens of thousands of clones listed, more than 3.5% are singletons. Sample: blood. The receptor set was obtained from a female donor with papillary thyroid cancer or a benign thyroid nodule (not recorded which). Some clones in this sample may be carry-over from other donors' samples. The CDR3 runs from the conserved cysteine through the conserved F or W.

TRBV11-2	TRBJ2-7	CASSLIAGARGEQYF
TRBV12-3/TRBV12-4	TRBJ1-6	CASSLADRIPLHF
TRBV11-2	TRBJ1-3	CASSNTRGGNTIYF
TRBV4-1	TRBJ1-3	CASTPDRLTFGNTIYF
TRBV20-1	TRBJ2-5	CSASAQGGMRETQYF
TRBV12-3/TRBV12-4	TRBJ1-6	CASSLQGRGKGLSYNSPLHF
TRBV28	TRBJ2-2	CASTQLAGGAGELFF
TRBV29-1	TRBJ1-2	CSVEVQQGTRGYTF
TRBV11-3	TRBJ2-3	CASSTSGTTRLTDTQYF
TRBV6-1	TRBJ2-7	CASSDQGRSYEQYF
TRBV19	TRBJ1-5	CASSENSNQPQHF
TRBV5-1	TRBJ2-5	CASSLGLGQGETQYF
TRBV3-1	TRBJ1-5	CASSQDNVDQPQHF
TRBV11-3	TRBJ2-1	CASSLGGSRSYNEQFF
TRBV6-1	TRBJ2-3	CASSLTSGSTDTQYF
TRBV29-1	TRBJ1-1	CSVDWGGVNTEALF